Detailed here is one TCR beta chain. The data were taken from a study of T cell changes during pregnancy in multiple sclerosis. Assay used: immunoSEQ multiplex PCR; TCRdb lists only in-frame clones, some missing. The table lists approximately 130,000 clones, approximately 93% of them singletons, with under 7% in the top ten. The CDR3 has 14 residues. The V end lost 7 bases, the J end lost 0 bases, and 9 bases lay between the germline ends. Germline V gene lookup returns CDR1 LNHDA and CDR2 SQIVND (reference sequence). This specimen was peripheral blood, taken before pregnancy. V usage is TRBV19 and J usage is TRBJ1-4; D gene uncertain. The origin of this receptor is a female donor with multiple sclerosis, enrolled in a pregnancy study. The chain's CDR3 is CASTQEATNEKLFF. The DNA of the CDR3 is TGTGCCAGTACCCAGGAGGCAACTAATGAAAAACTGTTTTTT.